The 18 T cell receptor beta chains below all came from one sample that was sequenced in a study of T cell responses to AZD1222 COVID-19 vaccine. Profiling relied on immunoSEQ multiplex PCR, and the TCRdb table lists in-frame clones only, not all of them. In the table there are some 130,000 clones, 80% to 95% of which are singletons. The specimen comprised peripheral blood, sampled 28 days after the second AZD1222 dose. The receptors were sampled from an adult who received the AZD1222 COVID-19 vaccine.

The CDR3 sequence is CASSLDLNTGELFF. CDR3 DNA: TGTGCCAGCAGCTTAGATCTTAACACCGGGGAGCTGTTTTTT. The rearrangement joins TRBV11-2 to TRBJ2-2; no clear D gene. The CDR3 has 14 residues. Germline CDR1 and CDR2: SGHAT and FQNNGV. V dropped 0 bases and J dropped 2 bases, with 4 bases sitting between them. Supplemented by reference TRBV11-2 and TRBJ2-2, the full variable domain reads EAGVAQSPRYKIIEKRQSVAFWCNPISGHATLYWYQQILGQGPKLLIQFQNNGVVDDSQLPKDRFSAERLKGVDSTLKIQPAKLEDSAVYLCASSLDLNTGELFFGEGSRLTVL.

This chain links TRBV6-2 or TRBV6-3 with TRBJ1-5, with D tentatively TRBD1 (5 bases). Trimming shortened V by 0 bases and J by 6 bases, and 12 bases separated the two germline ends. The CDR3 consists of 15 residues. Looked up from germline, CDR1 is MNHEY and CDR2 is SVGEGT. The CDR3, as DNA: TGTGCCAGCAGTTACTCTGGCGGGCAGGGTCAGCCCCAGCATTTT. It translates to CASSYSGGQGQPQHF.

V gene TRBV7-9 combines with J gene TRBJ2-7; D is possibly TRBD1 (5 bases). Per germline, CDR1 SEHNR and CDR2 FQNEAQ (reference sequence). The CDR3 runs to 13 residues. The V end was cut by 5 bases, the J end by 2 bases, with 10 bases between. The CDR3 coding sequence is TGTGCCAGCAGCAACCAGGGTACCTACGAGCAGTACTTC. This translates into CASSNQGTYEQYF. Variable domain in full (rest from reference TRBV7-9 and TRBJ2-7): DTGVSQNPRHKITKRGQNVTFRCDPISEHNRLYWYRQTLGQGPEFLTYFQNEAQLEKSRLLSDRFSAERPKGSFSTLEIQRTEQGDSAMYLCASSNQGTYEQYFGPGTRLTVT.

The chain uses TRBV11-3 and TRBJ2-5, with TRBD1 matching 8 bases. The CDR3 sequence is 15 residues long. Looked up from germline, CDR1 is SGHNT and CDR2 is YENEEA. V lost 5 bases to trimming and J lost 2 bases; unmatched junction nucleotides: 7. The CDR3 DNA reads as TGTGCCAGCAGCCCGCGGACAGGGAGTCAAGAGACCCAGTACTTC. Its translation: CASSPRTGSQETQYF.

This chain joins TRBV6-2 or TRBV6-3 and TRBJ1-2, with D perhaps TRBD1 (5 bases). Germline-derived CDR1 and CDR2 are MNHEY and SVGEGT. The CDR3 runs 14 residues. Trimming cost V 0 bases and J 6 bases, with 11 bases left between them. CDR3 DNA: TGTGCCAGCAGTTACTCTGGGGGGTTCGATGGCTACACCTTC. Translation gives CASSYSGGFDGYTF.

This clone was seen a few times. The chain recombines TRBV7-9 with TRBJ2-7; maybe TRBD1 (5 bases). Per the germline V gene, CDR1 is SEHNR and CDR2 is FQNEAQ (reference sequence). This CDR3 is 17 amino acids long. Trimming shortened V by 5 bases and J by 0 bases, and 20 bases separated the two germline ends. The CDR3, as DNA: TGTGCCAGCAGCCCACCCCCCACAGGCCTTTCCTCCTACGAGCAGTACTTC. Translating it yields CASSPPPTGLSSYEQYF.

The rearrangement links TRBV7-9 to TRBJ2-7; perhaps TRBD2 as D (5 bases). Per the germline V gene, CDR1 is SEHNR and CDR2 is FQNEAQ (reference sequence). This CDR3 has 16 amino acids. Trimming removed 6 bases from V and 0 bases from J, with 18 bases in between. CDR3 in DNA: TGTGCCAGCAGTTACGGCCGGAGGAGCACCTCCTACGAGCAGTACTTC. Residues: CASSYGRRSTSYEQYF.

CDR3 amino acids: CASSAGTGNYEQYF. The CDR3 DNA follows: TGTGCCAGCAGTGCGGGGACAGGGAACTACGAGCAGTACTTC. The chain combines TRBV25-1 with TRBJ2-7; TRBD1 agrees at 9 bases. V dropped 4 bases and J dropped 3; count of bases not matched to a gene: 4. Per germline, CDR1 MGHDK and CDR2 SYGVNS. The CDR3 is 14 residues long.

This rearrangement joins TRBV28 to TRBJ1-1; TRBD1 might be the D (5 bases). The CDR3 runs to 13 residues. Germline V CDR1 and CDR2: MDHEN, SYDVKM. The V end lost 7 bases, the J end lost 10 bases, and 19 bases lay between the germline ends. This chain's CDR3 is CASIYGGVGAAFF. Here the CDR3 DNA reads TGTGCCAGCATTTACGGAGGGGTCGGTGCAGCTTTCTTT. The full variable domain, rest sourced from reference TRBV28 and TRBJ1-1, is DVKVTQSSRYLVKRTGEKVFLECVQDMDHENMFWYRQDPGLGLRLIYFSYDVKMKEKGDIPEGYSVSREKKERFSLILESASTNQTSMYLCASIYGGVGAAFFGQGTRLTVV.

The chain couples TRBV3-1 (or the pseudogene TRBV3-2) to TRBJ2-1; D possibly corresponds to TRBD2 (5 bases). CDR1 is LGHDT and CDR2 is YNNKEL in the germline V gene (reference sequence). The CDR3 has 14 amino acids. Trimming took off 2 bases at V and 2 bases at J, with 7 bases between the two ends. DNA of the CDR3: TGTGCCAGCAGCCAAAACGGGGCCTACAATGAGCAGTTCTTC. Translated, it gives CASSQNGAYNEQFF.

J is TRBJ2-7 and V is TRBV19; TRBD1 matches at 9 bases. This CDR3 contains 12 residues. CDR1 and CDR2 from the germline V gene are LNHDA and SQIVND (reference sequence). The J segment lost 7 bases and the V segment lost 10 bases, leaving 8 bases of the junction unmatched. CDR3 sequence reads: CATSDRGREQYF. DNA of the CDR3: TGTGCCACCTCGGACAGGGGCAGGGAGCAGTACTTC.

The chain carries TRBV9 and TRBJ2-7; 8 nucleotides line up with TRBD1. Germline values: CDR1 SGDLS, CDR2 YYNGEE. The CDR3 has 14 amino acids. After removal of 4 bases from V and 2 bases from J, the junction contained 5 bases not matched to a gene. The CDR3 here is CASSRGQGPYEQYF. CDR3 sequence (DNA): TGTGCCAGCAGCCGTGGACAGGGCCCCTACGAGCAGTACTTC.

As for this clone: The same CDR3 also results from other DNA sequences found in this sample. The chain uses TRBV12-3 or TRBV12-4 and TRBJ1-1; D may be TRBD1 (6 bases). Trimming cost V 6 bases and J 5 bases, with 10 bases left between them. CDR3 length: 12 amino acids. This CDR3 reads CASSLRGTEAFF. The CDR3 nucleotides are TGTGCCAGCAGCCTGAGGGGGACTGAAGCTTTCTTT.

V is TRBV27 and J is TRBJ1-6; the D is unclear. Looked up from germline, CDR1 is MNHEY and CDR2 is SMNVEV (reference sequence). The ends were cut back, 5 bases at V and 10 bases at J, with 15 bases in the middle. The CDR3 runs 14 residues. The CDR3 reads CASSPTPRGSPLHF. In DNA form, the CDR3 reads TGTGCCAGCAGTCCGACACCACGCGGATCACCCCTCCACTTT.

V and J are TRBV2 and TRBJ2-2; D is unresolved. There are 13 residues in the CDR3. The V gene lost 4 bases and the J gene lost 4 bases, with 7 bases spanning the gap. The germline V gene has CDR1 SNHLY and CDR2 FYNNEI. CDR3 sequence (DNA): TGTGCCAGCAGTGGAGATTTCACCGGGGAGCTGTTTTTT. This encodes CASSGDFTGELFF.

The V call is TRBV28, the J call TRBJ1-4, with D tentatively TRBD1 (5 bases). Deletions cut 6 bases from V and 8 bases from J, with 19 bases between. The CDR3 is 15 residues long. CDR1 is MDHEN, CDR2 SYDVKM, per germline. The CDR3 loop is CASRPFLGEGEKLFF. CDR3 in DNA: TGTGCCAGCAGACCGTTTTTGGGGGAAGGAGAAAAACTGTTTTTT. Looking up the rest from reference TRBV28 and TRBJ1-4 gives the full variable domain: DVKVTQSSRYLVKRTGEKVFLECVQDMDHENMFWYRQDPGLGLRLIYFSYDVKMKEKGDIPEGYSVSREKKERFSLILESASTNQTSMYLCASRPFLGEGEKLFFGSGTQLSVL.

This clone was detected once. The chain uses TRBV4-3 and TRBJ1-2; D not certain. Trimming shortened V by 1 base and J by 8 bases, and 17 bases separated the two germline ends. Per germline, CDR1 LGHNA and CDR2 YSLEER. The length of the CDR3 is 15 residues. CDR3 amino acids: CASSQVRGRRMGYTF. In DNA form, the CDR3 reads TGCGCCAGCAGCCAAGTGAGAGGACGTCGCATGGGCTACACCTTC.

This chain joins TRBV5-1 and TRBJ2-1, with TRBD1 identical over 8 bases. The CDR3 sequence is 16 residues long. In germline, CDR1 is SGHRS, CDR2 YFSETQ. Trimming cost V 4 bases and J 6 bases; bases outside gene matches: 12. CDR3 bases: TGCGCCAGCAGCCGAAGGCCGGGACAGGTCTTCAATGAGCAGTTCTTC. Translation: CASSRRPGQVFNEQFF.